The present TCR beta chain was sequenced within a study of blood T cell repertoires in COVID-19. Study-wide context: The samples span acute and convalescent COVID-19 from the United States, Italy and Spain. Nucleic acid was either cDNA or gDNA, and it came from T cells, B-cell-depleted T cells, or PBMCs.

Trimming left V 6 bases short and J 0 bases short, with 13 bases between. This CDR3 region has 16 residues. Germline V gene sequence: CDR1 SGHRS, CDR2 YFSETQ. As originally analysed: Using reference gene primer amplification, nucleated cell counts were estimated. TCRdb's copy holds only in-frame clones and misses some; the assay was immunoSEQ multiplex PCR. The D gene and trimming were derived from the DNA, and the V and J assignments and clone size from that table. This sample has about 100,000 clones, with around 88% found just once. The rearrangement joins TRBV5-1 to TRBJ2-6; D is undetermined. The sequencing sample was made of peripheral blood. The TCR was taken from a human donor in a cohort sampled during active COVID-19. This CDR3 is CASKPLEFSGANVLTF. In DNA, the CDR3 is TGCGCCAGCAAGCCTTTGGAGTTCTCTGGGGCCAACGTCCTGACTTTC.